What follows are 23 T cell receptor beta chains derived from one specimen sequenced in a study of blood T cell repertoires in COVID-19. Using immunoSEQ multiplex PCR, the repertoire was profiled, and TCRdb retains in-frame clones only, with some absent. The data hold approximately 25,000 clones, with over 60% observed a single time. The sequenced material came from peripheral blood. The source is a woman of 80 years or more with acute or convalescent COVID-19.

This clone was detected once. V gene TRBV19 combines with J gene TRBJ2-6; 7 bases align to TRBD2. CDR1 and CDR2 from the germline V gene are LNHDA and SQIVND (reference sequence). V was clipped by 2 bases and J by 3 bases; unmatched bases: 7. CDR3 size: 17 residues. The CDR3 DNA sequence: TGTGCCAGTAGTATACCCCTTGCGGGAGTTGGGGCCAACGTCCTGACTTTC. It specifies CASSIPLAGVGANVLTF.

The chain links TRBV10-1 to TRBJ2-7; 10 bases are shared with TRBD1. The CDR3 covers 15 residues. The V gene's germline CDR1 is WNHNN and CDR2 SYGVQD (reference sequence). The V and J ends lost 3 bases and 5 bases, in that order; junction bases with no gene match: 7. CDR3 sequence reads: CASSEAGTGDHEQYF. The CDR3 DNA follows: TGCGCCAGCAGTGAAGCCGGGACAGGGGACCACGAGCAGTACTTC.

The chain links TRBV5-5 to TRBJ1-1, with a possible D match to TRBD1 (6 bases). The CDR3 has 13 residues. The V end lost 7 bases, the J end lost 1 base, and 11 bases lay between the germline ends. Germline assignment: CDR1 SGHKS and CDR2 YYEKEE (reference sequence). The CDR3, as DNA: TGTGCCAGCTTGGGACACCCGAACACTGAAGCTTTCTTT. It specifies CASLGHPNTEAFF.

The chain's CDR3 is CAISELAGYTDTQYF. The DNA of the CDR3 is TGTGCCATCAGTGAGCTAGCGGGGTACACAGATACGCAGTATTTT. The chain is built from TRBV10-3 and TRBJ2-3; 9 bases agree with TRBD2. This CDR3 region has 15 residues. The V gene's germline CDR1 is ENHRY and CDR2 SYGVKD. Losses at the gene ends were 2 bases for V and 2 bases for J; bases not matched to a gene: 2.

The chain joins TRBV7-6 to TRBJ2-7; 9 bases line up with TRBD1. Germline values: CDR1 SGHVS, CDR2 FNYEAQ. The V and J ends lost 2 bases and 4 bases, in that order; junction bases with no gene match: 6. This CDR3 is 15 amino acids long. This CDR3 reads CASSLLQGASYEQYF. The CDR3 bases are TGTGCCAGCAGCTTACTACAGGGGGCTTCATACGAGCAGTACTTC.

V usage is TRBV3-1 (or the pseudogene TRBV3-2) and J usage is TRBJ2-5, with 15 nucleotides matching TRBD2. V shed 0 bases and J 4 bases; nucleotides not matched to a gene: 9. This CDR3 contains 19 residues. The germline V gene has CDR1 LGHDT and CDR2 YNNKEL (reference sequence). The chain's CDR3 is CASSQDYLGLAGGRETQYF. As DNA, the CDR3 is TGTGCCAGCAGCCAAGATTATCTTGGACTAGCGGGAGGGCGAGAGACCCAGTACTTC.

Ten or more counts support this clone. The chain uses TRBV2 and TRBJ2-3, with unresolved D. This CDR3 has 16 residues. Trimming removed 6 bases from V and 4 bases from J, with 20 bases in between. CDR1 is SNHLY and CDR2 is FYNNEI in the germline V gene. The CDR3 DNA reads TGTGCCAGCAGCGATCGAGACGACAAAAAACCAGATACGCAGTATTTT. As protein: CASSDRDDKKPDTQYF.

Only a few counts were recorded for this clone. The V and J genes are TRBV5-6 and TRBJ1-2; 8 bases are shared with TRBD1. The CDR3 runs 16 residues. The V gene end was trimmed by 4 bases and the J gene end by 6 bases; junction bases not matched to a gene: 14. Germline CDR1 and CDR2: SGHDT and YYEEEE. The CDR3 sequence: CASSQTGARIVHGYTF. CDR3 nucleotides: TGTGCCAGCAGCCAGACAGGGGCGAGGATTGTTCATGGCTACACCTTC.

This chain links TRBV7-2 with TRBJ1-2; a possible D gene is TRBD1 (6 bases). This CDR3 comprises 16 residues. The ends were cut back, 5 bases at V and 5 bases at J, with 21 bases in the middle. From germline, CDR1 is SGHTA and CDR2 FQGNSA. CDR3 bases: TGTGCCAGCAGCCTAACAACCCGGACAGCCCCTTATGGCTACACCTTC. This translates into CASSLTTRTAPYGYTF.

V gene TRBV7-8 combines with J gene TRBJ2-3, with a tentative D call TRBD2 (5 bases). Germline assignment: CDR1 SGHVS and CDR2 FQNEAQ. V lost 0 bases to trimming and J lost 5 bases, with 9 bases between them. The CDR3 has 14 amino acids. The CDR3 DNA sequence: TGTGCCAGCAGCTTAGCCGGGGTTGGAGATACGCAGTATTTT. Translation: CASSLAGVGDTQYF.

The chain uses TRBV30 and TRBJ2-6; maybe TRBD1 (5 bases). V shed 3 bases and J shed 1 base, with 13 bases lying between them. The CDR3 has 16 residues. Per germline, CDR1 GTSNPN and CDR2 SVGIG (reference sequence). The CDR3 sequence is CAWRRKGDSGANVLTF. The CDR3 bases are TGTGCCTGGAGACGTAAAGGGGATTCTGGGGCCAACGTCCTGACTTTC.

The genes are TRBV5-1 and TRBJ1-2; the D gene is possibly TRBD1 (6 bases). Germline CDR1 is SGHRS and CDR2 is YFSETQ. V was pared by 0 bases and J by 8 bases, with 11 bases between. This CDR3 spans 13 amino acids. Here the CDR3 reads CASSLGAGEGYTF. The CDR3, as DNA: TGCGCCAGCAGCTTGGGGGCAGGGGAAGGCTACACCTTC.

This rearrangement joins TRBV19 to TRBJ2-5; maybe TRBD1 (5 bases). Germline loops: CDR1 LNHDA, CDR2 SQIVND (reference sequence). The CDR3 totals 14 residues. Trimming cost V 4 bases and J 3 bases, with 12 bases left between them. The CDR3 spells CASSTNRREETQYF. Written as DNA, the CDR3 is TGTGCCAGTAGTACCAACCGCAGGGAAGAGACCCAGTACTTC.

V is TRBV2 and J is TRBJ1-2; D unresolved. The germline CDR1 and CDR2 sequences are SNHLY and FYNNEI. This CDR3 is built from 14 residues. Trimming cost V 4 bases and J 3 bases, with 12 bases left between them. The CDR3: CASSALRRDYGYTF. In DNA, the CDR3 is TGTGCCAGCAGTGCCCTACGGAGGGACTATGGCTACACCTTC. The whole variable domain, filled in from reference TRBV2 and TRBJ1-2, reads EPEVTQTPSHQVTQMGQEVILRCVPISNHLYFYWYRQILGQKVEFLVSFYNNEISEKSEIFDDQFSVERPDGSNFTLKIRSTKLEDSAMYFCASSALRRDYGYTFGSGTRLTVV.

The chain combines TRBV2 with TRBJ1-1, with D uncertain. The CDR3 has 12 amino acids. V lost 8 bases to trimming and J lost 7 bases, with 14 bases between them. Germline CDR1 is SNHLY and CDR2 is FYNNEI. As DNA, the CDR3 is TGTGCCAGCCGTTTATTGGCCAATGAAGCTTTCTTT. This translates into CASRLLANEAFF.

This rearrangement joins TRBV19 to TRBJ1-1; D is uncertain. Per the germline V gene, CDR1 is LNHDA and CDR2 is SQIVND (reference sequence). The CDR3 covers 17 residues. Trimming shortened V by 4 bases and J by 0 bases, and 18 bases separated the two germline ends. CDR3 nucleotides: TGTGCCAGTAGTACCCTACTCGGGAGGAACATGAACACTGAAGCTTTCTTT. Translated: CASSTLLGRNMNTEAFF.

The chain joins TRBV5-8 to TRBJ1-6, with 10 bases identical to TRBD1. The length of the CDR3 is 15 residues. Germline V lookup: CDR1 SGHTS, CDR2 YDEGEE. V was clipped by 4 bases and J by 10 bases; unmatched bases: 8. The CDR3 loop reads CASSRDRGQQSPLHF. The DNA of the CDR3 is TGTGCCAGCAGCCGGGACAGGGGACAACAATCACCCCTCCACTTT.

This clone was seen just once. In DNA form, the CDR3 reads TGTGCCAGCAGTTTCACCGGGATGTATAATTCACCCCTCCACTTT. Its translation is CASSFTGMYNSPLHF. V and J are TRBV9 and TRBJ1-6; no clear D. Germline CDR1 is SGDLS and CDR2 is YYNGEE. The V end lost 5 bases, the J end lost 4 bases, and 13 bases lay between the germline ends. The CDR3 is 15 amino acids.

The genes are TRBV18 and TRBJ1-1; D call uncertain. V was pared by 3 bases and J by 3 bases, with 17 bases between. Germline V gene lookup returns CDR1 KGHSH and CDR2 LQKENI. There are 16 residues in the CDR3. This CDR3 reads CASSPRTALRDTEAFF. CDR3 sequence (DNA): TGTGCCAGCTCACCCAGAACGGCCTTGCGGGACACTGAAGCTTTCTTT. Based on the CDR3 plus reference TRBV18 and TRBJ1-1, the full variable domain is NAGVMQNPRHLVRRRGQEARLRCSPMKGHSHVYWYRQLPEEGLKFMVYLQKENIIDESGMPKERFSAEFPKEGPSILRIQQVVRGDSAAYFCASSPRTALRDTEAFFGQGTRLTVV.

This clone was detected only a few times. The V and J genes are TRBV6-5 and TRBJ1-2; TRBD1 agrees at 10 bases. The ends lost 5 bases at V and 5 bases at J; junction bases unmatched: 5. CDR3 length: 14 residues. Per germline, CDR1 MNHEY and CDR2 SVGAGI. The CDR3 bases are TGTGCCAGCAGTCCATTGGGACAGGGGTATGGCTACACCTTC. Translated: CASSPLGQGYGYTF.

This clone was found once. J is TRBJ1-5 and V is TRBV27, with no clear D. The CDR3 runs to 14 residues. Germline lookup yields CDR1 MNHEY and CDR2 SMNVEV (reference sequence). V lost 6 bases to trimming and J lost 4 bases, with 13 bases between them. CDR3 bases: TGTGCCAGCAGCCCGCTTGAGGCTAATCAGCCCCAGCATTTT. This encodes CASSPLEANQPQHF.

This clone appeared a few times. The chain is built from TRBV19 and TRBJ1-1, with D unresolved. Per germline, CDR1 LNHDA and CDR2 SQIVND (reference sequence). The CDR3 extends over 13 amino acids. Trimming removed 1 base at V and 3 bases at J, with 6 bases between. CDR3 region: CASSIGLYTEAFF. In nucleotides, the CDR3 is TGTGCCAGTAGTATAGGACTTTACACTGAAGCTTTCTTT.

The chain uses TRBV29-1 and TRBJ2-1; 11 bases fit TRBD2. V gave up 5 bases and J gave up 7 bases; unmatched junction bases: 7. The CDR3 contains 14 residues. Germline-derived CDR1 and CDR2 are SQVTM and ANQGSEA. The CDR3 spells CSVRSGGAQNEQFF. In DNA form, the CDR3 reads TGCAGCGTTCGTAGCGGGGGGGCTCAAAATGAGCAGTTCTTC.